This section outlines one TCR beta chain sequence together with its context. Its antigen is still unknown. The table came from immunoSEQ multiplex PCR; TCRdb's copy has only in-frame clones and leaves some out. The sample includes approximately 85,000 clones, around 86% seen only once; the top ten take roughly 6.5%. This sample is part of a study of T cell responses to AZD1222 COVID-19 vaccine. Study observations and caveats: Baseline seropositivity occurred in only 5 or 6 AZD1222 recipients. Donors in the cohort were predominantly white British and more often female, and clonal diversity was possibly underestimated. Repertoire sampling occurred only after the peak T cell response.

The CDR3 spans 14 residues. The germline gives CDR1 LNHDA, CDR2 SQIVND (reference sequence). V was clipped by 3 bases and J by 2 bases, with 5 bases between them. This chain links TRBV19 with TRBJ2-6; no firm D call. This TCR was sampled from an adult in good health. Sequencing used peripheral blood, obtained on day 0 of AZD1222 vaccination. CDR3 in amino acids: CASSIQPGANVLTF. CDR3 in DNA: TGTGCCAGTAGTATCCAACCTGGGGCCAACGTCCTGACTTTC.